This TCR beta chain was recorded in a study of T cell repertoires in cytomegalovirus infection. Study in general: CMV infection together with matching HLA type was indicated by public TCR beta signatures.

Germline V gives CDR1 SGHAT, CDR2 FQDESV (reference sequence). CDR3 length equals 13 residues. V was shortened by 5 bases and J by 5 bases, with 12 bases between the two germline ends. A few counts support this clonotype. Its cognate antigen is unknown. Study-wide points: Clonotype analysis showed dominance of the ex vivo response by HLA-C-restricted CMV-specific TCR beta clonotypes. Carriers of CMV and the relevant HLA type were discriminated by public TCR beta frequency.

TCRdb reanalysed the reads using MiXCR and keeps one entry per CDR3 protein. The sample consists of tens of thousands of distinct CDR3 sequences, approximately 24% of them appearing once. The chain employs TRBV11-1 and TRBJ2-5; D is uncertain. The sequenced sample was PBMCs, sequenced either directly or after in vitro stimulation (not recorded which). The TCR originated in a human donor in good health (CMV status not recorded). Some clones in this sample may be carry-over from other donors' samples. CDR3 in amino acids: CASSIRPRETQYF. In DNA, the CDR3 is TGTGCCAGCAGCATTCGACCCCGGGAGACCCAGTACTTC.